This entry lists 26 T cell receptor beta chains sequenced from one sample in a study of a mutant IDH1 vaccine in newly diagnosed glioma. As to time point: week 11, during vaccination. Each dose of the vaccine consisted of 300 ug of mutant IDH1 20-mer peptide, with topical imiquimod. Some clones are missing from TCRdb's copy, which holds only in-frame ones; the method was immunoSEQ multiplex PCR. Among some 54,000 clones listed, more than 85% were seen once. No antigen is known for these receptors. The sample here was PBMCs, taken from a glioma patient whose treatment included an IDH1 peptide vaccine. All receptors come from a man in his fifties or sixties with glioma.

The chain employs TRBV7-9 and TRBJ1-3; a weak D match, TRBD1 (6 bases). Trimming removed 7 bases from V and 1 base from J, with 11 bases in between. This CDR3 comprises 14 residues. CDR1 is SEHNR and CDR2 is FQNEAQ in the germline V gene (reference sequence). As DNA, the CDR3 is TGTGCCAGCACCCTAGGGGGTTCTGGAAACACCATATATTTT. It translates to CASTLGGSGNTIYF.

This clone came up once. CDR3 DNA sequence: TGTGCCAGCAGCTTCGACAGGGGGGGCACCGGGGAGCTGTTTTTT. It is translated as CASSFDRGGTGELFF. This rearrangement joins TRBV7-8 to TRBJ2-2; 9 positions match TRBD1. Per the germline V gene, CDR1 is SGHVS and CDR2 is FQNEAQ. The CDR3 extends over 15 amino acids. The trim removed 3 bases at V and 4 bases at J, leaving 3 bases unmatched.

The rearrangement links TRBV29-1 to TRBJ2-5, with a weak D call TRBD1 (5 bases). CDR1 SQVTM and CDR2 ANQGSEA come from the germline V gene. The CDR3 totals 12 residues. The ends were cut back, 7 bases at V and 2 bases at J, with 11 bases in the middle. CDR3 in DNA: TGCAGCGCTGCTCAGGGACAAGAGACCCAGTACTTC. This gives the protein CSAAQGQETQYF.

The chain carries TRBV19 and TRBJ2-5; D gene ambiguous. CDR1 is LNHDA, CDR2 SQIVND, per germline (reference sequence). With 6 bases removed from V and 4 bases from J, the gap between germline ends came to 12 bases. This CDR3 contains 13 residues. CDR3: CASRAGNGETQYF. Written as DNA, the CDR3 is TGTGCCAGTAGAGCAGGTAATGGAGAGACCCAGTACTTC.

The gene calls are TRBV19 and TRBJ2-7; 8 bases match TRBD2. The V gene end was trimmed by 3 bases and the J gene end by 2 bases; junction bases not matched to a gene: 0. This CDR3 contains 13 residues. Germline V gene lookup returns CDR1 LNHDA and CDR2 SQIVND (reference sequence). CDR3: CASSMGLAYEQYF. CDR3 coding DNA: TGTGCCAGTAGTATGGGACTAGCCTACGAGCAGTACTTC.

The chain recombines TRBV7-2 with TRBJ2-3, with 9 bases aligning to TRBD2. Germline loops: CDR1 SGHTA, CDR2 FQGNSA. Losses at the gene ends were 4 bases for V and 0 bases for J; bases not matched to a gene: 5. This CDR3 has 16 residues. Here the CDR3 DNA reads TGTGCCAGCAGCTCCGGGCGGGGGGGAAGCACAGATACGCAGTATTTT. This translates into CASSSGRGGSTDTQYF. The complete variable domain, with remaining parts taken from reference TRBV7-2 and TRBJ2-3, reads GAGVSQSPSNKVTEKGKDVELRCDPISGHTALYWYRQSLGQGLEFLIYFQGNSAPDKSGLPSDRFSAERTGGSVSTLTIQRTQQEDSAVYLCASSSGRGGSTDTQYFGPGTRLTVL.

V is TRBV28 and J is TRBJ2-7; D not certain. The V end lost 3 bases, the J end lost 6 bases, and 6 bases lay between the germline ends. CDR1 is MDHEN and CDR2 is SYDVKM in the germline V gene. This CDR3 has 11 amino acids. The CDR3 DNA reads TGTGCCAGCAGTTTCCGTGGCGAGCAGTACTTC. Translated: CASSFRGEQYF.

The chain couples TRBV7-8 to TRBJ1-6, with D uncertain. V was cut by 5 bases and J by 2 bases, with 16 bases left in between. Germline CDR1 SGHVS, CDR2 FQNEAQ. CDR3 length: 17 residues. This CDR3 is CASSPRLVGAYNSPLHF. CDR3 sequence (DNA): TGTGCCAGCAGCCCAAGGCTAGTGGGCGCCTATAATTCACCCCTCCACTTT.

The chain employs TRBV19 and TRBJ2-2; maybe TRBD2 (6 bases). This CDR3 is 16 amino acids long. With 5 bases removed from V and 1 base from J, the gap between germline ends came to 14 bases. Germline V gene lookup returns CDR1 LNHDA and CDR2 SQIVND (reference sequence). CDR3 sequence reads: CASSPRGGENTGELFF. The DNA of the CDR3 is TGTGCCAGTAGTCCGCGGGGCGGTGAGAACACCGGGGAGCTGTTTTTT. The full variable domain, rest sourced from reference TRBV19 and TRBJ2-2, is DGGITQSPKYLFRKEGQNVTLSCEQNLNHDAMYWYRQDPGQGLRLIYYSQIVNDFQKGDIAEGYSVSREKKESFPLTVTSAQKNPTAFYLCASSPRGGENTGELFFGEGSRLTVL.

The V gene is TRBV19, the J gene TRBJ2-7; D possibly corresponds to TRBD2 (5 bases). V was pared by 3 bases and J by 7 bases, with 13 bases between. There are 13 residues in the CDR3. Germline lookup yields CDR1 LNHDA and CDR2 SQIVND (reference sequence). The CDR3 DNA sequence: TGTGCCAGTAGTATCGGCCTAGCTCGGGAGCAGTACTTC. It translates to CASSIGLAREQYF. Full variable domain (rest looked up from reference TRBV19 and TRBJ2-7): DGGITQSPKYLFRKEGQNVTLSCEQNLNHDAMYWYRQDPGQGLRLIYYSQIVNDFQKGDIAEGYSVSREKKESFPLTVTSAQKNPTAFYLCASSIGLAREQYFGPGTRLTVT.

Concerning this clone: One end of the junction does not line up with germline, which may come from a read error. This chain links TRBV7-7 with TRBJ2-5; D gene unclear. The CDR3 extends over 13 amino acids. The germline V gene encodes CDR1 SSHAT and CDR2 FNYEAQ (reference sequence). CDR3 loop: CASSTTRLETQYF. The CDR3 region has the DNA TGTGCTAGCAGCACTACCCGGCTAGAGACCCAGTACTTC.

This sequence joins TRBV19 and TRBJ2-7, with D hard to call. This CDR3 has 14 amino acids. The V gene's germline CDR1 is LNHDA and CDR2 SQIVND (reference sequence). Trimming removed 3 bases at V and 5 bases at J, with 14 bases between. CDR3 nucleotide sequence: TGTGCCAGTAGTATTGGGATAGGACCTGACGAGCAGTACTTC. Its protein is CASSIGIGPDEQYF.

The J gene is TRBJ2-4, the V gene TRBV4-2, with D possibly being TRBD1 (5 bases). Germline values: CDR1 LGHNA, CDR2 YNFKEQ. V was shortened by 4 bases and J by 3 bases, with 19 bases between the two germline ends. The CDR3 has 17 amino acids. The CDR3 DNA reads as TGTGCCAGCAGCCGTCTAGGGGTGGTCTCAGGCAAAAACATTCAGTACTTC. Its protein is CASSRLGVVSGKNIQYF.

The chain employs TRBV5-1 and TRBJ2-5; 7 nucleotides match TRBD2. Germline V gene lookup returns CDR1 SGHRS and CDR2 YFSETQ. J gave up 5 bases and V 0 bases, and 4 bases lay outside the gene matches. The CDR3 contains 14 residues. The DNA of the CDR3 is TGCGCCAGCAGCTTGGGGGCGGGAGAGGAGACCCAGTACTTC. This sequence encodes CASSLGAGEETQYF.

This clone was detected only once. V and J are TRBV5-6 and TRBJ2-3; perhaps TRBD2 as D (5 bases). CDR1 is SGHDT, CDR2 YYEEEE, per germline. The CDR3 runs to 16 residues. Trimming removed 4 bases from V and 3 bases from J, with 18 bases in between. The CDR3, as DNA: TGTGCCAGCAGCGAGAGGCTAGCCGTAGGGACAGATACGCAGTATTTT. The encoded protein is CASSERLAVGTDTQYF.

The chain carries TRBV7-2 and TRBJ2-5; 14 bases line up with TRBD2. The junction had 7 bases not matched to a gene; V was cut back by 4 bases and J by 3 bases. CDR3 length: 17 amino acids. Germline V gene lookup returns CDR1 SGHTA and CDR2 FQGNSA. The CDR3 DNA is TGTGCCAGCAGCTGGGGACTAGCGGGGGCGGTGGAAGAGACCCAGTACTTC. Protein sequence: CASSWGLAGAVEETQYF.

The V and J genes are TRBV7-2 and TRBJ2-7; D not resolved. The CDR3 runs 12 residues. Trimming cost V 1 base and J 3 bases, with 4 bases left between them. Germline V gives CDR1 SGHTA, CDR2 FQGNSA. The CDR3 region is CASSLVLYEQYF. The CDR3 DNA is TGTGCCAGCAGCTTAGTGCTCTACGAGCAGTACTTC.

This chain links TRBV7-2 with TRBJ2-5; TRBD2 might be the D (5 bases). Per germline, CDR1 SGHTA and CDR2 FQGNSA. Between the trimmed V and J ends, which lost 2 bases and 5 bases, there was a span of 9 bases. The CDR3 is 13 residues long. This CDR3 reads CASSLRRQETQYF. CDR3 in DNA: TGTGCCAGCAGCTTAAGGAGGCAGGAGACCCAGTACTTC.

This clone was recorded only once. The V gene is TRBV7-9, the J gene TRBJ1-2; perhaps TRBD1 as D (6 bases). The CDR3 is 16 amino acids. CDR1 is SEHNR and CDR2 is FQNEAQ in the germline V gene (reference sequence). Trimming stripped 5 bases from V and 4 bases from J, with 20 bases between. The CDR3 DNA reads as TGTGCCAGCAGCCCCTCGGGGGGCGCAAGGTTCTATGGCTACACCTTC. Amino acid sequence: CASSPSGGARFYGYTF.

This chain joins TRBV7-2 and TRBJ1-2, with 11 bases aligning to TRBD1. This CDR3 comprises 15 residues. Germline V gives CDR1 SGHTA, CDR2 FQGNSA. Losses at the gene ends were 5 bases for V and 5 bases for J; bases not matched to a gene: 7. CDR3 DNA sequence: TGTGCCAGCAGCACTCCGGGACAGGGGGGGTATGGCTACACCTTC. Residues: CASSTPGQGGYGYTF.

This CDR3 reads CASSLSYNEQFF. The CDR3, as DNA: TGTGCCAGCAGCTTATCGTACAATGAGCAGTTCTTC. The genes are TRBV7-8 and TRBJ2-1, with D unclear. Deletions cut 2 bases from V and 4 bases from J, with 3 bases between. The V gene's germline CDR1 is SGHVS and CDR2 FQNEAQ. This CDR3 region has 12 residues.

The rearrangement uses TRBV11-1 and TRBJ1-2; D is unresolved. The CDR3 length is 13 residues. Germline loops: CDR1 SGHAT, CDR2 FQDESV (reference sequence). Trimming took off 0 bases at V and 5 bases at J, with 7 bases between the two ends. The CDR3 sequence: CASSLAPDYGYTF. In DNA, the CDR3 is TGTGCCAGCAGCTTAGCCCCAGATTATGGCTACACCTTC.

The V call is TRBV9, the J call TRBJ2-5, with D perhaps assigned TRBD1 or TRBD2 (5 bases each). The CDR3 runs to 16 residues. The V gene's germline CDR1 is SGDLS and CDR2 YYNGEE. Trimming took off 3 bases at V and 5 bases at J, with 20 bases between the two ends. CDR3 nucleotides: TGTGCCAGCAGCGCCTCGGGACCTTCGGCCGGGGAGACCCAGTACTTC. It translates to CASSASGPSAGETQYF.

This clone was seen a single time. The chain employs TRBV18 and TRBJ2-7, with D possibly TRBD1 on 7 matching bases. CDR3 size: 15 residues. V was cut by 1 base and J by 4 bases, with 14 bases left in between. Germline V lookup: CDR1 KGHSH, CDR2 LQKENI. This CDR3 is CASSPRGTVLYEQYF. The CDR3 DNA reads as TGTGCCAGCTCACCACGCGGGACAGTTCTATACGAGCAGTACTTC.

The CDR3 sequence: CSVASGVDTQYF. Here the CDR3 DNA reads TGCAGCGTCGCGAGTGGGGTGGATACGCAGTATTTT. The chain combines TRBV29-1 with TRBJ2-3; D gene ambiguous. Trimming shortened V by 6 bases and J by 6 bases, and 13 bases separated the two germline ends. Germline V CDR1 and CDR2: SQVTM, ANQGSEA. This CDR3 has 12 amino acids.

The chain employs TRBV30 and TRBJ1-2; tentative D call: TRBD1 (5 bases). The CDR3 contains 14 residues. Trimming shortened V by 2 bases and J by 0 bases, and 10 bases separated the two germline ends. Germline V CDR1 and CDR2: GTSNPN, SVGIG (reference sequence). The DNA for the CDR3 is TGTGCCTGGAGTCGGGACGGAGCTAACTATGGCTACACCTTC. This sequence encodes CAWSRDGANYGYTF. Full variable domain (missing parts from reference TRBV30 and TRBJ1-2): SQTIHQWPATLVQPVGSPLSLECTVEGTSNPNLYWYRQAAGRGLQLLFYSVGIGQISSEVPQNLSASRPQDRQFILSSKKLLLSDSGFYLCAWSRDGANYGYTFGSGTRLTVV.